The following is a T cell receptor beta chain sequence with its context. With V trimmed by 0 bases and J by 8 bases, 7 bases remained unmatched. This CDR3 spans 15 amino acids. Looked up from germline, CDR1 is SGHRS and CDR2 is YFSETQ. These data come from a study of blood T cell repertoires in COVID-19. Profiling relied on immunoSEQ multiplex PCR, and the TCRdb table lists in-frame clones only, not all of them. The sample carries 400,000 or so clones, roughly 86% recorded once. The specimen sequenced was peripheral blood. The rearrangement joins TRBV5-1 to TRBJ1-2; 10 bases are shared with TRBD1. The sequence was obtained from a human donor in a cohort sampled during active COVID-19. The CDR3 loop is CASSLEGTGVSGYTF. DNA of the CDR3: TGCGCCAGCAGCTTGGAGGGGACAGGGGTAAGCGGCTACACCTTC.